A selection of T cell receptor beta chains follows, all from one sample in a study of blood T cell repertoires in COVID-19. TCRdb's copy holds only in-frame clones and misses some; the assay was immunoSEQ multiplex PCR. Among 200,000 to 250,000 clones listed, approximately 83% were seen once. The specimen was PBMCs or T cells enriched from blood (not recorded which). The receptors were gathered from a woman aged 55-69 years who had recovered from COVID-19. The CDR3 runs from the conserved cysteine through the conserved F or W. Fields, in order: clone size, J gene, V gene, D gene, CDR3 DNA, CDR3 protein. A D gene is named only where the DNA matches it firmly. Where a row states a size, it is once, few, many or the class of an expanded clone; other rows omit it.

>NA|TRBJ1-2|TRBV28|TRBD1
TGTGCCAGCAGCCCCCCTTACAGGGGGACCTATGGCTACACCTTC
CASSPPYRGTYGYTF
>NA|TRBJ2-2|TRBV7-2|TRBD2
TGTGCCAGCAGGCCCGGGACTAGCGGTGCCGGGGAGCTGTTTTTT
CASRPGTSGAGELFF
>once|TRBJ1-5|TRBV6-5|TRBD1
TGTGCCAGCAGTACGCGACAGGGGTGGGGGCCCCAGCATTTT
CASSTRQGWGPQHF
>NA|TRBJ2-1|TRBV11-2|TRBD2
TGTGCCAGCAGCTTGCGAGCGGGGGGGCTTAATGAGCAGTTCTTC
CASSLRAGGLNEQFF
>once|TRBJ1-1|TRBV9|NA
TGTGCCAGCAGCGTCCAGGGGTCCTTGAGCACTGAAGCTTTCTTT
CASSVQGSLSTEAFF
>once|TRBJ2-7|TRBV12-2|NA
TGTGCAAGTCGCACGGGAACTCTCCTTTACGAGCAGTACTTC
CASRTGTLLYEQYF
>NA|TRBJ1-5|TRBV7-8|NA
TGTGCCAGCAGCTTAGTTTACAGGGAAGGTCAGCCCCAGCATTTT
CASSLVYREGQPQHF
>NA|TRBJ2-3|TRBV2|TRBD1
TGTGCCAGCAGTCGACAGGGGGCGAATTCTCCAGATACGCAGTATTTT
CASSRQGANSPDTQYF
>NA|TRBJ1-4|TRBV18|NA
TGTGCCAGCTCACCAGAGGAAAGGAATGAAAAACTGTTTTTT
CASSPEERNEKLFF
>NA|TRBJ2-7|TRBV7-8|NA
TGTGCCAGCAGCTTGAGAATTACGTCCTACGAGCAGTACTTC
CASSLRITSYEQYF
>NA|TRBJ1-2|TRBV4-2|NA
TGTGCCAGCAGCCAAGAGATGGGGCCCCGCTATGGCTACACCTTC
CASSQEMGPRYGYTF
>NA|TRBJ1-6|TRBV5-1|NA
TGCGCCAGCAGCTTGGCGGGACTAAATTCACCCCTCCACTTT
CASSLAGLNSPLHF
>NA|TRBJ1-2|TRBV7-8|TRBD1
TGTGCCAGCAGCTTAGCACCCGGGACAGCGGGCAACTATGGCTACACCTTC
CASSLAPGTAGNYGYTF
>NA|TRBJ1-2|TRBV27|NA
TGTGCCAGCAGCCACCTGGGGCAGAACTATGGCTACACCTTC
CASSHLGQNYGYTF